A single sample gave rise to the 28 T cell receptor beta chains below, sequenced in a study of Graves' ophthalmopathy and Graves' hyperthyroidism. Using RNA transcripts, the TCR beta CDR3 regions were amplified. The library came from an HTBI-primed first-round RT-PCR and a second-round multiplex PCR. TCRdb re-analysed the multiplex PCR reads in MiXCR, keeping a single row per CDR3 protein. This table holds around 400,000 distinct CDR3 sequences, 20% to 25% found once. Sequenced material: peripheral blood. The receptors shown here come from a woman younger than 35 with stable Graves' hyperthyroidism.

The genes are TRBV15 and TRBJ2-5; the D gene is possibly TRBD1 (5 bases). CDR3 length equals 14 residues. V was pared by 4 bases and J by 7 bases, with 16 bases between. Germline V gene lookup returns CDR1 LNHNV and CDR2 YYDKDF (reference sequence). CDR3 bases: TGTGCCACCAGCATTCTAGTCAGGGTGGGGACCCAGTACTTC. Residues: CATSILVRVGTQYF.

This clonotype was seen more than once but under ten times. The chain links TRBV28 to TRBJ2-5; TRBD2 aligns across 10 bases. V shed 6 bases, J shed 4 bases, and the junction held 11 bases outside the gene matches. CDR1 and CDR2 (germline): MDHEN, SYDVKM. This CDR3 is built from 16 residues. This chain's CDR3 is CASSSRGLAGAETQYF. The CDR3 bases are TGTGCCAGCAGCTCAAGAGGCCTAGCGGGAGCAGAGACCCAGTACTTC.

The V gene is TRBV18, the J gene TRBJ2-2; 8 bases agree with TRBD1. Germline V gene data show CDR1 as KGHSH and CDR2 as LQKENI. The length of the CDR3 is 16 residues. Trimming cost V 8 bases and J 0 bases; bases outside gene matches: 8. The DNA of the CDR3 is TGTGCCAGCCCCCGGGACAGGTTCGCGAACACCGGGGAGCTGTTTTTT. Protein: CASPRDRFANTGELFF.

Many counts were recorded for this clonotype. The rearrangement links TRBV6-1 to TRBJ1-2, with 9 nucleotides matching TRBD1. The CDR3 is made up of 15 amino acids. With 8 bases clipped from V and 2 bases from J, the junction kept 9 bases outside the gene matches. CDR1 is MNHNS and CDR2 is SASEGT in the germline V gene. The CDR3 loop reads CASSGGTGTNYGYTF. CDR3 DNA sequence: TGTGCCAGCTCCGGGGGGACAGGGACCAACTATGGCTACACCTTC.

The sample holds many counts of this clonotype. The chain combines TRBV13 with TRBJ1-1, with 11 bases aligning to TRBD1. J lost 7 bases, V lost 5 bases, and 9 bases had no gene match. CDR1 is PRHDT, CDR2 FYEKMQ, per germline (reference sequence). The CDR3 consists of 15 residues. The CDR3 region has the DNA TGTGCCAGCAGCCACGGACAGGGGGCTCGGAGTGAAGCTTTCTTT. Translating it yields CASSHGQGARSEAFF.

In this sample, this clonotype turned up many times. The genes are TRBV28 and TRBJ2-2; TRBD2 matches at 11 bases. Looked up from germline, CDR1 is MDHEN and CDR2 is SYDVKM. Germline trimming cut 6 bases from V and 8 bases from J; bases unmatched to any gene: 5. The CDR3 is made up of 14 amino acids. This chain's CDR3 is CASRMTSGTGELFF. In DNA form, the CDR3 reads TGTGCCAGCAGGATGACTAGCGGGACTGGGGAGCTGTTTTTT.

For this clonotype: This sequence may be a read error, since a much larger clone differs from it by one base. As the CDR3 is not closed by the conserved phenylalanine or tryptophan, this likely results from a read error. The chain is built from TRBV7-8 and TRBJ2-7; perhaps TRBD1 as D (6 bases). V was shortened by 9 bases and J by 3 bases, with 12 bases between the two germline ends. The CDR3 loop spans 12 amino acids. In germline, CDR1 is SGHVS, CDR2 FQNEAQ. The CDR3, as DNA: TGTGCCAGTGGGGACACAAACTACGAGCAGTACTAC. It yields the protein CASGDTNYEQYY.

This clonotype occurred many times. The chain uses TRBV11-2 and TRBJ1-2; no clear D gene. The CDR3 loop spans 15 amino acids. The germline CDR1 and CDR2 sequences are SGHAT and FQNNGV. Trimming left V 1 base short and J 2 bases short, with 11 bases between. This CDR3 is CASSLGSTANYGYTF. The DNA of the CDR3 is TGTGCCAGCAGCTTAGGGTCCACAGCCAACTATGGCTACACCTTC.

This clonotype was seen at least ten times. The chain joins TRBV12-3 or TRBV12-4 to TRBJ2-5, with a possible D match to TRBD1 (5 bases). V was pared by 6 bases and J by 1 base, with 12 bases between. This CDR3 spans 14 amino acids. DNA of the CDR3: TGTGCCAGCAGGCCACAGGACCCCCAAGAGACCCAGTACTTC. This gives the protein CASRPQDPQETQYF.

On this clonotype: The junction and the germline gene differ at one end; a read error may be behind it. The CDR3 DNA reads as TGTGCCAGCAGTTACCGAGAGACCAACTATGGTTACACCTTC. Residues: CASSYRETNYGYTF. This chain connects TRBV6-2 or TRBV6-3 to TRBJ1-2; D is unclear. The CDR3 has 14 amino acids. CDR1 MNHEY and CDR2 SVGEGT come from the germline V gene.

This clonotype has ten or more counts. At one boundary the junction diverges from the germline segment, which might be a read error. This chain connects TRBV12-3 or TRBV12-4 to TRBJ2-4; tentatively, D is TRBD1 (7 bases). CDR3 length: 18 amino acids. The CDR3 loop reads CASSTFAGGFGAKNIKYF. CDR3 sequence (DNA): TGTGCCAGCAGTACCTTCGCAGGGGGGTTTGGAGCCAAAAACATTAAGTACTTC.

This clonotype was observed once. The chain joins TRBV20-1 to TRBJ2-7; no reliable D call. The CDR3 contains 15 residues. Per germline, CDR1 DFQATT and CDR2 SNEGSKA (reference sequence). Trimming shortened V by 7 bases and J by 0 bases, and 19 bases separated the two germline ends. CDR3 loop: CSVGNPGKSSYEQYF. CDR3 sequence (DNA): TGCAGTGTTGGCAACCCTGGCAAAAGCTCCTACGAGCAGTACTTC.

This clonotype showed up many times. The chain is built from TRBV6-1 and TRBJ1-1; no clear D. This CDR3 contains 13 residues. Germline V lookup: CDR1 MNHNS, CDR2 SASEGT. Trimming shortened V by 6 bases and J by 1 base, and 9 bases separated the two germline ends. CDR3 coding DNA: TGTGCCAGCAGGCGGGCCGGGAACACTGAAGCTTTCTTT. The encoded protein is CASRRAGNTEAFF.

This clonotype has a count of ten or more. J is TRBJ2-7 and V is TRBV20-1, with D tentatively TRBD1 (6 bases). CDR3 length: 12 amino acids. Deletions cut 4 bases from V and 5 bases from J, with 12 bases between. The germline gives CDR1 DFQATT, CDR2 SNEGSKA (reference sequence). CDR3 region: CSANRGGDEQYF. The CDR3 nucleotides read TGCAGTGCTAATCGAGGGGGTGACGAGCAGTACTTC.

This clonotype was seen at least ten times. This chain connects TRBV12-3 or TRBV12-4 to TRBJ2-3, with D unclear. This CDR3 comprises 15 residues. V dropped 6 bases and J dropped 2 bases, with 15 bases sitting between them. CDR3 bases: TGTGCCAGCAGGAAGCCCGGCTTCAACACAGATACGCAGTATTTT. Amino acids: CASRKPGFNTDTQYF.

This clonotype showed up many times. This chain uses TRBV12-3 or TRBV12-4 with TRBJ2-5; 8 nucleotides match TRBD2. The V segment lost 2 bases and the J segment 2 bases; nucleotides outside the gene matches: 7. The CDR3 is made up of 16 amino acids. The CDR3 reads CASSLLSGLAQETQYF. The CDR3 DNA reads TGTGCCAGCAGTTTATTGAGTGGACTAGCTCAAGAGACCCAGTACTTC.

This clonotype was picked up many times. The CDR3 DNA is TGTGCCAGCTCACCCGTCAAGAACACTGAAGCTTTCTTT. It translates to CASSPVKNTEAFF. This chain links TRBV18 with TRBJ1-1; unclear D gene. The ends were cut back, 3 bases at V and 1 base at J, with 6 bases in the middle. The length of the CDR3 is 13 residues. Germline CDR1 is KGHSH and CDR2 is LQKENI.

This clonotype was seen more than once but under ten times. CDR3 amino acids: CASSNFRTSWGADTEAFF. Written as DNA, the CDR3 is TGTGCCAGCTCAAACTTCCGGACGTCCTGGGGGGCGGACACTGAAGCTTTCTTT. The rearrangement joins TRBV6-2 or TRBV6-3 to TRBJ1-1; weak D call: TRBD1 (6 bases). CDR3 length: 18 residues. CDR1 and CDR2 from the germline V gene are MNHEY and SVGEGT. Trimming took off 8 bases at V and 3 bases at J, with 28 bases between the two ends.

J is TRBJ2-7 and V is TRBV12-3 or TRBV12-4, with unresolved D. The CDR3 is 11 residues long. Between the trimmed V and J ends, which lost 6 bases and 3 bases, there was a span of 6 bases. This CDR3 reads CASRRNYEQYF. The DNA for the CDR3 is TGTGCCAGCAGACGTAACTACGAGCAGTACTTC.

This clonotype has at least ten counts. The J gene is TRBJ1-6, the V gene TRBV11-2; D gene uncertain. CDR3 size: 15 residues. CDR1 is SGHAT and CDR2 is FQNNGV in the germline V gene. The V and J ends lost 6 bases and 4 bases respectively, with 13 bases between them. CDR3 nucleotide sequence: TGTGCCAGCAGGGCCACGGTCCTATATAATTCACCCCTCCACTTT. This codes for CASRATVLYNSPLHF.

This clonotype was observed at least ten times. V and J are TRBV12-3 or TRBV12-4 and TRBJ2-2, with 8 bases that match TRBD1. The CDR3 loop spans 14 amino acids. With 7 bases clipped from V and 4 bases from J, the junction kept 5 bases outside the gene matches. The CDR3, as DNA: TGTGCCAGCACCCAGACAGGGGCCACCGGGGAGCTGTTTTTT. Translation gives CASTQTGATGELFF.

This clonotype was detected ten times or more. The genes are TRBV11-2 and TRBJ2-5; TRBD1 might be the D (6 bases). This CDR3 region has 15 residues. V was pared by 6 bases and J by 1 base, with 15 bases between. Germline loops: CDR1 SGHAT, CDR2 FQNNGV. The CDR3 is CASRPLQGFQETQYF. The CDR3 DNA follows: TGTGCCAGCAGGCCGTTACAGGGATTCCAAGAGACCCAGTACTTC.

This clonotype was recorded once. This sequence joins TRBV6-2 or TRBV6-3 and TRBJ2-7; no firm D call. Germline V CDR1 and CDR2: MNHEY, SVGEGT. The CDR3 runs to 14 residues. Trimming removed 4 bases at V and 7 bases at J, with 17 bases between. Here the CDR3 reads CASSFSPQFGEQYF. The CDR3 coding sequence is TGTGCCAGCAGTTTTTCCCCCCAGTTTGGAGAGCAGTACTTC.

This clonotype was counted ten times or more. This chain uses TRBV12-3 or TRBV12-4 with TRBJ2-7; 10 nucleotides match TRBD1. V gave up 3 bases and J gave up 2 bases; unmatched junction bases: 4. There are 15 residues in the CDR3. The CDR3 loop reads CASSFWDRGPYEQYF. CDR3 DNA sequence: TGTGCCAGCAGTTTCTGGGACAGGGGCCCCTACGAGCAGTACTTC.

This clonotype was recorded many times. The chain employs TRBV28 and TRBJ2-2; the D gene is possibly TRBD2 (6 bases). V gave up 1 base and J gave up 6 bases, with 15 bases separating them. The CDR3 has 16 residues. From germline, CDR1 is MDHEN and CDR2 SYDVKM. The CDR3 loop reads CASSLFPGSIAGELFF. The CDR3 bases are TGTGCCAGCAGTTTATTTCCCGGGAGCATCGCCGGGGAGCTGTTTTTT.

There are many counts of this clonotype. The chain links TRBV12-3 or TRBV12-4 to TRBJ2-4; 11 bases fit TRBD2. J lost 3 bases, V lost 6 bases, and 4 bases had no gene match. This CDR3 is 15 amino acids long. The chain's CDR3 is CASSRLAGRKNIQYF. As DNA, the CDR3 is TGTGCCAGCAGCAGACTAGCGGGACGCAAAAACATTCAGTACTTC.

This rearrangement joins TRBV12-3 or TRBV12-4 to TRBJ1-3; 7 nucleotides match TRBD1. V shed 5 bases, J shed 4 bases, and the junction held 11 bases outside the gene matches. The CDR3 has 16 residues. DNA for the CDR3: TGTGCCAGCAGTAACCCCGGGACAGTCCCAGGAAACACCATATATTTT. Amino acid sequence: CASSNPGTVPGNTIYF.

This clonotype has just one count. The CDR3, as DNA: TGCGCCAGCAGCTGGACCGGGACAGGGGCTGGAAACACCATATATTTT. Encoded protein: CASSWTGTGAGNTIYF. V and J are TRBV5-1 and TRBJ1-3; TRBD1 agrees at 10 bases. The CDR3 length is 16 residues. CDR1 is SGHRS, CDR2 YFSETQ, per germline. V was clipped by 3 bases and J by 2 bases; unmatched bases: 5.